There are many counts of the clone carrying this TCR beta chain. Its antigen is unidentified. This entry belongs to a study of T cells in Graves' hyperthyroidism and ophthalmopathy. Study summary: Peripheral blood sampling occurred at initial diagnosis, before any treatment. Study-wide points: Blood also carried most thyroid clonotypes expanded above 0.001. In the analysis, a 13 V-J model separated ophthalmopathy from stable hyperthyroidism. A median approximately 6.8 months before onset, the model predicted ophthalmopathy.

Amplification of TCR beta CDR3 regions was performed using RNA transcripts as template. A set of HTBI primers served as the primers for a first-round RT-PCR of the TCR CDR3. TCRdb passed the multiplex PCR reads through MiXCR, listing each CDR3 protein once. The table lists 330,000 or so distinct CDR3 sequences, roughly 18% of them singletons. The sequencing input was blood. This TCR was recovered from a middle-aged woman with Graves' ophthalmopathy.

CDR3 sequence: CASTPVRSTNYGYTF. For the CDR3, the DNA is TGTGCCAGCACCCCCGTCAGGAGTACTAACTATGGCTACACCTTC. This chain uses TRBV11-2 with TRBJ1-2; D is ambiguous. Trimming cost V 7 bases and J 0 bases, with 15 bases left between them. The CDR3 contains 15 residues. CDR1 and CDR2 from the germline V gene are SGHAT and FQNNGV. Looking up the rest from reference TRBV11-2 and TRBJ1-2 gives the full variable domain: EAGVAQSPRYKIIEKRQSVAFWCNPISGHATLYWYQQILGQGPKLLIQFQNNGVVDDSQLPKDRFSAERLKGVDSTLKIQPAKLEDSAVYLCASTPVRSTNYGYTFGSGTRLTVV.